This TCR beta chain was identified in a study of blood T cell repertoires in COVID-19 (dated by TCRdb to 2020 to 2021). Context from the whole study: The collaborator samples originated in the United States, Italy and Spain and spanned the acute and convalescent phases of COVID-19. The material from the prospective study consisted of cDNA or gDNA derived from T cells, B-cell-depleted T cells, or PBMCs. Deeply sampled blood TCRbeta repertoires from subjects exposed to, actively infected with, or recovered from COVID-19 were included in the dataset. A freely available public database, intended as a resource for researchers studying the immune response to SARS-CoV-2, is where the repertoires were released. The samples were drawn from the first 160 participants of the ongoing ImmuneRACE study and from 950 to 1,500 subjects provided by 6 global collaborators. Nearly every sample came with metadata listing a de-identified subject ID, COVID-19 status, age in years and sex. Where available, HLA class I and class II types were taken from metadata supplied by the sample provider and were not determined by assay-based typing. Study-wide conclusions, independent of this receptor: How much clinical and demographic metadata was included differed by source and by participant, and the metadata was provided uncurated.

To note about this clone: It lacks a known antigen. Base quality data are lacking; no much larger clone is found one base away.

Participants in the prospective study were enrolled through a virtual design, were aged roughly 18 to 90 years, and lived in 24 United States geographic areas. Cohort assignment in the prospective study relied on participant-reported clinical history from a screening survey and a study questionnaire. Recovered participants in ImmuneRACE Cohort 3 were defined as having two consecutive negative NP/OP PCR tests, clearance from a healthcare professional, or resolution of symptoms. Mobile phlebotomists in the prospective study collected whole blood, serum and a nasopharyngeal or oropharyngeal swab from every participant. Additional blood draws and questionnaires over an approximately 2-month period could optionally be provided by prospective study participants. Prospective study blood samples were shipped either frozen or at room temperature before DNA extraction. TCRbeta CDR3 regions were amplified from genomic DNA using the immunoSEQ Assay, a bias-controlled multiplex PCR. The original methods were these. The number of nucleated cells in each sample was estimated from the amplification of reference gene primers within the assay. To quantify the absolute abundance of each unique TCRbeta CDR3 rearrangement, sequence reads were collapsed and filtered. For each sample, productive Simpson clonality was calculated by taking the square root of Simpson's diversity index across productive rearrangements. This is the immuneACCESS table as TCRdb keeps it, with only in-frame sequences that have V and J called. A part of the clones is gone; compared with another copy, unresolved V genes explain less than half, and the rest is unexplained. V, J and clone size are those of that table, while D and trimming were read from the DNA. Recorded for this sample are 200,000 to 250,000 clones; 65% to 85% of them occurred a single time. 5.5% to 7.5% of the sample is taken by the ten largest.

The sequence was collected from a woman aged 40 to 50 who had recovered from COVID-19. The sequencing sample was made of PBMCs or T cells enriched from blood (not recorded which).

The bases are TGTGCCAGCTCACCAACGACAGCTAGCACAGATACGCAGTATTTT. It codes for CASSPTTASTDTQYF. This receptor chain uses TRBV18 and TRBJ2-3; D gene: possibly TRBD1, on 5 matching bases. Sequences KGHSH (CDR1) and LQKENI (CDR2) are obtained from the germline V gene. V is pared back by 2 bases and J by 0 bases, with 9 bases lying between the germline termini. Including cysteine and phenylalanine, the CDR3 has 15 amino acids. CDR3 DNA is the only sequence kept; it has 45 bases, read in frame from the first base.